The T cell receptor beta chain under discussion was sequenced for a study of beta chain features in type 1 diabetes. This clone came up a few times. Its specificity is unknown. Regarding the study as a whole: TCRB CDR3s were moderately but significantly shorter in Type 1 diabetes patients in all four CD4+ subsets. Relative to healthy donors, patients appeared to have naive, central memory and Treg TCRB repertoires that were more similar.

After removal of 6 bases from V and 6 bases from J, the junction contained 4 bases not matched to a gene. The V gene's germline CDR1 is MNHEY and CDR2 SVGAGI. This CDR3 has 13 amino acids. The whole isolated RNA underwent reverse transcription, so sequencing captured expressed TCRB transcripts. Sequenced by immunoSEQ multiplex PCR; TCRdb stores in-frame clones only, minus some. Of some 250,000 clones in the sample, over 11% are singletons; the top ten hold roughly 0.02%. The V and J genes are TRBV6-5 and TRBJ2-3; 9 bases fit TRBD1. The TCR originated in a man aged 25-40 years with type 1 diabetes. Specimen: naive CD4+ T cells from blood. The CDR3 region has the DNA TGTGCCAGCAGCAGGACAGGGGCCGATACGCAGTATTTT. Its protein is CASSRTGADTQYF.